This TCR beta chain emerged from a study of cytomegalovirus exposure and HLA in healthy donors. The PCR had 60 Vbeta and 13 Jbeta primers. TCRdb keeps only in-frame clones here, not all; method: immunoSEQ multiplex PCR. The sample lists around 110,000 clones, about 86% occurring once. General study results and limits: Most of the CMV-associated TCR beta chains (in a later analysis) appeared to be HLA-restricted.

Worth noting for this clone: Its specificity is unknown. A much larger clone lies one base from this, so it may be a read error. Other nucleotide sequences in the sample specify the same CDR3.

The germline V gene has CDR1 MDHEN and CDR2 SYDVKM. CDR3 size: 11 residues. V lost 4 bases and J 7 bases, leaving 5 bases between the germline ends. Specimen: PBMCs. The sequence was collected from a woman aged 25 to 45 in good health and CMV-seronegative. V is TRBV28 and J is TRBJ2-1, with D unresolved. The CDR3 here is CASSSLNEQFF. CDR3 bases: TGTGCCAGCAGTTCCCTAAATGAGCAGTTCTTC. The whole variable domain, filled in from reference TRBV28 and TRBJ2-1, reads DVKVTQSSRYLVKRTGEKVFLECVQDMDHENMFWYRQDPGLGLRLIYFSYDVKMKEKGDIPEGYSVSREKKERFSLILESASTNQTSMYLCASSSLNEQFFGPGTRLTVL.